Presented here are 2 T cell receptor beta chains from one specimen sequenced in a study of cytomegalovirus exposure and HLA in healthy donors. The PCR was carried out with 60 Vbeta primers and 13 Jbeta primers. Assay: immunoSEQ multiplex PCR; the TCRdb copy retains only in-frame clones and omits some. The table lists 100,000 or so clones, roughly 15% of them singletons. Sequenced sample: PBMCs. These receptors originate from a female donor in good health and CMV-seronegative.

The chain joins TRBV2 to TRBJ2-1; 10 nucleotides line up with TRBD2. The CDR3 contains 15 residues. J was trimmed by 3 bases and V by 4 bases; bases with no gene match: 3. Germline V lookup: CDR1 SNHLY, CDR2 FYNNEI. The CDR3 sequence: CASSVERGGYNEQFF. In nucleotides, the CDR3 is TGTGCCAGCAGTGTTGAGCGGGGGGGCTACAATGAGCAGTTCTTC.

V is TRBV19 and J is TRBJ1-1; 9 bases agree with TRBD1. This CDR3 spans 15 amino acids. The germline V gene encodes CDR1 LNHDA and CDR2 SQIVND (reference sequence). V shed 4 bases, J shed 3 bases, and the junction held 6 bases outside the gene matches. Written as DNA, the CDR3 is TGTGCCAGTAGTACGACACAGGGGGCGGACACTGAAGCTTTCTTT. It yields the protein CASSTTQGADTEAFF.